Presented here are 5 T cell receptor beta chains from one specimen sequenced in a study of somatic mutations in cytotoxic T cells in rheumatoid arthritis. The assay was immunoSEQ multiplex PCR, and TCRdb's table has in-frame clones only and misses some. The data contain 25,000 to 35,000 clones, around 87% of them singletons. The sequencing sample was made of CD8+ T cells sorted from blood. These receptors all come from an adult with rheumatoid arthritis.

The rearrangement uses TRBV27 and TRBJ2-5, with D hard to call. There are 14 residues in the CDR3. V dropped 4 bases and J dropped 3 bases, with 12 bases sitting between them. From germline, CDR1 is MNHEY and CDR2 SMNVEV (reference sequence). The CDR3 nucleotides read TGTGCCAGCAGTTCCCCCGGTGGAAAAGAGACCCAGTACTTC. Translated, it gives CASSSPGGKETQYF.

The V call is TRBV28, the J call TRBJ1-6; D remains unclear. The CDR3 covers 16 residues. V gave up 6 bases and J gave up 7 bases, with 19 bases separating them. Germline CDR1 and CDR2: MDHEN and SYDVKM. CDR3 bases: TGTGCCAGCAGCCCTCTGGGGAGGGCTAAGAATTCACCCCTCCACTTT. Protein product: CASSPLGRAKNSPLHF.

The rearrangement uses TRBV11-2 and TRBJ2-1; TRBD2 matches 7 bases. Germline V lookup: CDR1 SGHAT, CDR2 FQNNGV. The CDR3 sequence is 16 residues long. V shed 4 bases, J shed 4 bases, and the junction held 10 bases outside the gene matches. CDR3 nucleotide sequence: TGTGCCAGCAGCTCCCCCGACGCGGGAGCTTACAATGAGCAGTTCTTC. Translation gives CASSSPDAGAYNEQFF. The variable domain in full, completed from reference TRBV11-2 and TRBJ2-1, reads EAGVAQSPRYKIIEKRQSVAFWCNPISGHATLYWYQQILGQGPKLLIQFQNNGVVDDSQLPKDRFSAERLKGVDSTLKIQPAKLEDSAVYLCASSSPDAGAYNEQFFGPGTRLTVL.

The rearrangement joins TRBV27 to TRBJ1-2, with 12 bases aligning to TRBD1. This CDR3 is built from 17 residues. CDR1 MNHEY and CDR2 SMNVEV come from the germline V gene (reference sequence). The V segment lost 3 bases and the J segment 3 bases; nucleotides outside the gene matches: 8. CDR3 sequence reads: CASSLLGQGAGDYGYTF. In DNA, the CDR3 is TGTGCCAGCAGTTTGCTGGGACAGGGGGCGGGCGACTATGGCTACACCTTC.

CDR3 amino acids: CASSEELSGKYTGELFF. The CDR3 nucleotides are TGTGCCAGCAGTGAAGAGCTGAGCGGGAAGTACACCGGGGAGCTGTTTTTT. V usage is TRBV2 and J usage is TRBJ2-2; 7 bases line up with TRBD2. V dropped 1 base and J dropped 3; count of bases not matched to a gene: 8. Per germline, CDR1 SNHLY and CDR2 FYNNEI. The CDR3 has 17 amino acids. Drawing the rest from reference TRBV2 and TRBJ2-2, the complete variable domain is EPEVTQTPSHQVTQMGQEVILRCVPISNHLYFYWYRQILGQKVEFLVSFYNNEISEKSEIFDDQFSVERPDGSNFTLKIRSTKLEDSAMYFCASSEELSGKYTGELFFGEGSRLTVL.